The sample holds one count of the clone carrying this TCR beta chain. The antigen remains unidentified. These data belong to a study of STAT3 mutations in large granular lymphocyte leukemia. Study-level points and caveats: In T-cell large granular lymphocyte leukemia, about half of patients showed multiple immunodominant subclonotypes.

This table comes from immunoSEQ multiplex PCR, and its TCRdb copy is limited to in-frame clones, with some not included. The data show 9,500 to 13,000 clones, with 45% to 65% seen just once and roughly 9% held by the top ten. The CDR3 is made up of 16 amino acids. V gave up 3 bases and J gave up 0 bases, with 12 bases separating them. From germline, CDR1 is LNHNV and CDR2 YYDKDF (reference sequence). The specimen sequenced was peripheral blood mononuclear cells. The receptor was isolated from a boy younger than 18 with T-cell large granular lymphocyte leukemia. Some clones in this sample may be carry-over from other donors' samples. This rearrangement joins TRBV15 to TRBJ1-5; D unclear. The CDR3 DNA sequence: TGTGCCACCAGCAGGCCGAGTATGGCTAGCAATCAGCCCCAGCATTTT. Amino acid sequence: CATSRPSMASNQPQHF.